Presented here are 4 T cell receptor beta chains from one specimen sequenced in a study of radiotherapy plus CTLA-4 blockade in lung cancer. Measured with immunoSEQ multiplex PCR; TCRdb has only the in-frame clones, and not every one. The data show about 120,000 clones, approximately 90% seen once. Sequencing was performed on peripheral blood, taken from a patient treated with radiotherapy plus ipilimumab. The source is a human donor with non-small cell lung cancer that progressed on radiotherapy plus ipilimumab.

CDR3: CSYLRQTGGYTF. The CDR3 DNA is TGCAGCTACCTACGGCAAACCGGAGGCTACACCTTC. The chain couples TRBV29-1 to TRBJ1-2, with no clear D. This CDR3 has 12 amino acids. Germline V lookup: CDR1 SQVTM, CDR2 ANQGSEA. V was pared by 8 bases and J by 8 bases, with 18 bases between. Together with reference TRBV29-1 and TRBJ1-2, the CDR3 gives the full variable domain: SAVISQKPSRDICQRGTSLTIQCQVDSQVTMMFWYRQQPGQSLTLIATANQGSEATYESGFVIDKFPISRPNLTFSTLTVSNMSPEDSSIYLCSYLRQTGGYTFGSGTRLTVV.

The rearrangement joins TRBV5-1 to TRBJ2-3, with a weak D call TRBD1 (5 bases). This CDR3 comprises 13 residues. Germline lookup yields CDR1 SGHRS and CDR2 YFSETQ. V lost 6 bases, J lost 4 bases, and 12 bases lay in between. CDR3 region: CASTSGLADTQYF. The CDR3, as DNA: TGCGCCAGCACGTCAGGGTTAGCAGATACGCAGTATTTT.

This sequence joins TRBV9 and TRBJ2-1; a weak D match, TRBD2 (6 bases). Trimming stripped 0 bases from V and 7 bases from J, with 17 bases between. This CDR3 is 16 amino acids long. The germline CDR1 and CDR2 sequences are SGDLS and YYNGEE. The CDR3 DNA reads as TGTGCCAGCAGCGTAGGGGCGGGATCCCGGGAAAATGAGCAGTTCTTC. Translating it yields CASSVGAGSRENEQFF.

The J gene is TRBJ2-3, the V gene TRBV4-1; no reliable D call. The CDR3 contains 14 residues. Per germline, CDR1 MGHRA and CDR2 YSYEKL. V was trimmed by 0 bases and J by 4 bases, leaving 8 bases between them. The CDR3 nucleotides are TGCGCCAGCAGCCAAGACCGGGCAGCAGATACGCAGTATTTT. Translation: CASSQDRAADTQYF.